This TCR beta chain is from a study of Ad26.COV2.S vaccination and SARS-CoV-2 variants. Study observations and caveats: Vaccinees and placebo recipients showed similar non-spike TCR breadth.

Germline trimming cut 5 bases from V and 7 bases from J; bases unmatched to any gene: 4. Germline-derived CDR1 and CDR2 are SGHTA and FQGTGA. This CDR3 has 14 amino acids. Turning to this clone: Its specificity is not known.

Treatment here: roughly 18 received Ad26.COV2.S at low or high dose, single or two shots; 5 received placebo; per-sample allocation not given. The investigators took samples on day 63 after the first vaccine or placebo injection. Profiled with immunoSEQ multiplex PCR; TCRdb holds only in-frame clones, not every one. The data show more than 300,000 clones, around nine tenths seen once. This receptor was identified in a person between 18 and 65 years old who received the Ad26.COV2.S COVID-19 vaccine or a placebo. The chain combines TRBV7-3 with TRBJ2-1; TRBD2 matches 11 bases. The sample here was peripheral blood, taken in a trial of Ad26.COV2.S vaccine versus placebo. This CDR3 is CASSRGLAANEQFF. The CDR3 nucleotides read TGTGCCAGCAGCCGGGGACTAGCGGCGAATGAGCAGTTCTTC.